The 18 T cell receptor beta chains below all came from one sample that was sequenced in a study of shared clonotypes between healthy human individuals. Measured with immunoSEQ multiplex PCR; TCRdb has only the in-frame clones, and not every one. The repertoire has about 490,000 clones, around 80% of them found once; the top ten carry about 12%. The sequenced sample consisted of PBMCs. The receptors originated from a woman between 40 and 50 years old in good health. Some clones in this sample may be carry-over from other donors' samples.

The V gene is TRBV30, the J gene TRBJ1-4; D is undetermined. The CDR3 runs 15 residues. V shed 0 bases and J shed 7 bases, with 15 bases lying between them. Germline values: CDR1 GTSNPN, CDR2 SVGIG (reference sequence). The chain's CDR3 is CAWSVTRSGGEKLFF. For the CDR3, the DNA is TGTGCCTGGAGTGTTACCCGGAGCGGAGGTGAAAAACTGTTTTTT.

This clone was counted between two and nine times. The genes are TRBV5-1 and TRBJ1-1; 9 bases map to TRBD1. CDR3 size: 14 residues. CDR1 is SGHRS, CDR2 YFSETQ, per germline. V shed 5 bases, J shed 3 bases, and the junction held 5 bases outside the gene matches. Here the CDR3 DNA reads TGCGCCAGCAGGGGGACAGGGTGGGACACTGAAGCTTTCTTT. Translated, it gives CASRGTGWDTEAFF.

The count of this clone is one. Different DNA sequences within this sample yield the same CDR3. The chain recombines TRBV30 with TRBJ1-4, with D maybe TRBD1 (6 bases). The ends were cut back, 0 bases at V and 14 bases at J, with 16 bases in the middle. The CDR3 extends over 13 amino acids. Germline lookup yields CDR1 GTSNPN and CDR2 SVGIG (reference sequence). The CDR3 spells CAWSVSGAGSLFF. The CDR3 coding sequence is TGTGCCTGGAGTGTATCAGGGGCAGGGAGCCTGTTTTTT.

The V gene is TRBV7-9, the J gene TRBJ2-1; possibly TRBD1 for D (6 bases). CDR1 is SEHNR and CDR2 is FQNEAQ in the germline V gene (reference sequence). The germline V and J ends were trimmed by 1 base and 15 bases, with 13 bases remaining between them. This CDR3 is 12 amino acids long. This CDR3 reads CASSLEGESRFF. CDR3 bases: TGTGCCAGCAGCTTAGAGGGGGAGTCCCGGTTCTTC.

The chain recombines TRBV2 with TRBJ1-1, with D perhaps matching TRBD1 (5 bases). Between the trimmed V and J ends, which lost 1 base and 1 base, there was a span of 7 bases. CDR3 length: 14 amino acids. CDR1 is SNHLY, CDR2 FYNNEI, per germline. This CDR3 reads CASSEGTRNTEAFF. The CDR3, as DNA: TGTGCCAGCAGTGAAGGGACAAGGAACACTGAAGCTTTCTTT.

This clone was counted only a few times. This chain links TRBV28 with TRBJ1-5; 8 bases line up with TRBD1. This CDR3 comprises 16 residues. CDR1 is MDHEN, CDR2 SYDVKM, per germline. The J segment lost 6 bases and the V segment lost 3 bases, leaving 10 bases of the junction unmatched. CDR3 bases: TGTGCCAGCAGTTTGGGGCAGGGGGCACGTAGTCAGCCCCAGCATTTT. Its translation is CASSLGQGARSQPQHF.

This clone has only a few counts. The gene calls are TRBV7-9 and TRBJ1-1; D is unresolved. The CDR3 length is 12 residues. V gave up 1 base and J gave up 8 bases, with 8 bases separating them. CDR1 is SEHNR, CDR2 FQNEAQ, per germline (reference sequence). CDR3: CASSLDGGEAFF. The CDR3 coding sequence is TGTGCCAGCAGCTTAGATGGCGGGGAAGCTTTCTTT. The complete variable domain, with remaining parts taken from reference TRBV7-9 and TRBJ1-1, reads DTGVSQNPRHKITKRGQNVTFRCDPISEHNRLYWYRQTLGQGPEFLTYFQNEAQLEKSRLLSDRFSAERPKGSFSTLEIQRTEQGDSAMYLCASSLDGGEAFFGQGTRLTVV.

The chain uses TRBV7-2 and TRBJ2-7, with 11 bases aligning to TRBD2. Losses at the gene ends were 3 bases for V and 1 base for J; bases not matched to a gene: 5. CDR1 and CDR2 from the germline V gene are SGHTA and FQGNSA. This CDR3 is built from 16 residues. The CDR3 nucleotides read TGTGCCAGCAGCTTCGAAGGGACTAGCGGATCCTACGAGCAGTACTTC. Translating it yields CASSFEGTSGSYEQYF. The full variable domain, with the rest looked up from reference TRBV7-2 and TRBJ2-7, is GAGVSQSPSNKVTEKGKDVELRCDPISGHTALYWYRQSLGQGLEFLIYFQGNSAPDKSGLPSDRFSAERTGGSVSTLTIQRTQQEDSAVYLCASSFEGTSGSYEQYFGPGTRLTVT.

The chain employs TRBV9 and TRBJ1-2; D not certain. From germline, CDR1 is SGDLS and CDR2 YYNGEE. The V end lost 0 bases, the J end lost 9 bases, and 15 bases lay between the germline ends. This CDR3 is 14 amino acids long. CDR3 sequence (DNA): TGTGCCAGCAGCGTAGTTGGGCAGGCAGATAGCTACACCTTC. This encodes CASSVVGQADSYTF.

The chain is built from TRBV5-1 and TRBJ2-1; 8 positions agree with TRBD2. V shed 4 bases, J shed 4 bases, and the junction held 4 bases outside the gene matches. The CDR3 spans 14 residues. Per the germline V gene, CDR1 is SGHRS and CDR2 is YFSETQ. DNA for the CDR3: TGCGCCAGCAGCCCCGGGACTAGTTACAATGAGCAGTTCTTC. This sequence encodes CASSPGTSYNEQFF.

The chain employs TRBV5-1 and TRBJ2-6; D may be TRBD1 or TRBD2 (5 bases each). From germline, CDR1 is SGHRS and CDR2 YFSETQ. V was trimmed by 2 bases and J by 2 bases, leaving 20 bases between them. The CDR3 is made up of 19 amino acids. The chain's CDR3 is CASSFPRGRVPPGANVLTF. CDR3 nucleotide sequence: TGCGCCAGCAGCTTCCCCCGGGGCAGGGTCCCCCCTGGGGCCAACGTCCTGACTTTC.

In this sample, this clone turned up once. This chain joins TRBV6-5 and TRBJ2-5; 12 nucleotides line up with TRBD2. Germline V CDR1 and CDR2: MNHEY, SVGAGI. The CDR3 contains 14 residues. The V and J ends lost 7 bases and 4 bases, in that order; junction bases with no gene match: 4. The CDR3 DNA reads TGTGCCAGCATGCTAGCGGGAGGGGCAGAGACCCAGTACTTC. The encoded protein is CASMLAGGAETQYF.

The chain recombines TRBV5-4 with TRBJ2-5, with 9 bases aligning to TRBD2. The germline V gene has CDR1 SGHNT and CDR2 YYREEE (reference sequence). V trimming: 0 bases; J trimming: 5 bases; junction bases outside the gene matches: 5. The CDR3 sequence is 15 residues long. CDR3 DNA: TGTGCCAGCAGCTTGGGGCGGGAGGGCCGGGAGACCCAGTACTTC. As protein: CASSLGREGRETQYF.

The V and J genes are TRBV7-2 and TRBJ2-7; 9 bases align to TRBD2. From germline, CDR1 is SGHTA and CDR2 FQGNSA. This CDR3 has 14 amino acids. Trimming took 3 bases from V and 5 from J; bases not matched to a gene: 5. The CDR3 loop is CASSFAGGPDEQYF. As DNA, the CDR3 is TGTGCCAGCAGCTTCGCGGGAGGGCCCGACGAGCAGTACTTC.

This chain links TRBV7-9 with TRBJ1-1; D uncertain. Germline assignment: CDR1 SEHNR and CDR2 FQNEAQ (reference sequence). The CDR3 covers 12 residues. V lost 5 bases, J lost 11 bases, and 15 bases lay in between. The CDR3 is CASSLARGYAFF. The CDR3 region has the DNA TGTGCCAGCAGCCTTGCCCGGGGTTATGCTTTCTTT.

About this clone: In the same sample, other DNA sequences code for this CDR3. The V call is TRBV7-9, the J call TRBJ1-1; no reliable D call. The CDR3 covers 13 residues. Germline CDR1 and CDR2: SEHNR and FQNEAQ (reference sequence). Trimming stripped 3 bases from V and 2 bases from J, with 7 bases between. This chain's CDR3 is CASSFQGNTEAFF. The CDR3 nucleotides read TGTGCCAGCAGCTTCCAAGGAAACACTGAAGCTTTCTTT.

The V and J genes are TRBV28 and TRBJ2-5, with unresolved D. Germline lookup yields CDR1 MDHEN and CDR2 SYDVKM. The CDR3 consists of 11 residues. Between the trimmed V and J ends, which lost 8 bases and 7 bases, there was a span of 11 bases. The CDR3 region has the DNA TGTGCCAGCGCCGGTCTGGGGACCCAGTACTTC. It yields the protein CASAGLGTQYF.

The V gene is TRBV5-1, the J gene TRBJ2-5, with 8 bases matching TRBD1. The germline V gene has CDR1 SGHRS and CDR2 YFSETQ. V dropped 4 bases and J dropped 2; count of bases not matched to a gene: 10. The CDR3 consists of 16 residues. The CDR3, as DNA: TGCGCCAGCAGCCGGAACCGACAGGGGTTTCAAGAGACCCAGTACTTC. Protein: CASSRNRQGFQETQYF.